The 13 T cell receptor beta chains below all came from one sample that was sequenced in a study of tumor-infiltrating lymphocytes in primary liver carcinoma. Production of TCR beta cDNA used 500 ng total RNA together with a constant-region primer. Three nested multiplex PCR rounds, a slightly modified ARM-PCR, produced the libraries for TCR beta. Forward primers for TRBV1-TRBV30 and a C-beta reverse primer served the first two PCR rounds, at approximately 10 cycles each. Each CDR3 protein gets one entry after TCRdb re-called the multiplex PCR reads with MiXCR. The sample records more than 150,000 distinct CDR3 sequences, 50% to 75% being singletons. Unsorted whole blood yielded the blood RNA, and germline DNA was also extracted. Input material: peripheral blood. The source is a man aged 35 to 55 with primary liver carcinoma and hepatitis B virus infection.

This clonotype was detected only a few times. The J gene is TRBJ1-1, the V gene TRBV4-1; 7 bases align to TRBD1. Looked up from germline, CDR1 is MGHRA and CDR2 is YSYEKL. The length of the CDR3 is 14 residues. V was clipped by 0 bases and J by 11 bases; unmatched bases: 9. The CDR3 here is CASSQDGTAGVAFF. The CDR3 DNA is TGCGCCAGCAGCCAAGATGGGACAGCAGGGGTTGCTTTCTTT.

The rearrangement joins TRBV29-1 to TRBJ2-5; a weak D match, TRBD1 (5 bases). Trimming shortened V by 3 bases and J by 0 bases, and 14 bases separated the two germline ends. This CDR3 contains 15 residues. Per the germline V gene, CDR1 is SQVTM and CDR2 is ANQGSEA. The CDR3 protein is CSVEIHGADQETQYF. CDR3 coding DNA: TGCAGCGTTGAGATCCATGGGGCTGACCAAGAGACCCAGTACTTC.

About this clonotype itself: This may stem from a read error, because a much larger clone lies one nucleotide away. The rearrangement uses TRBV11-3 and TRBJ2-2; 9 bases match TRBD2. Germline values: CDR1 SGHNT, CDR2 YENEEA. The CDR3 totals 16 residues. The CDR3 loop reads CASRRLAGLDTWELFF. In DNA form, the CDR3 reads TGTGCCAGCAGACGGCTAGCGGGACTTGACACCTGGGAGCTGTTTTTT.

The V and J genes are TRBV29-1 and TRBJ1-4; TRBD1 might be the D (5 bases). The CDR3 sequence is 13 residues long. Germline loops: CDR1 SQVTM, CDR2 ANQGSEA. The V end lost 6 bases, the J end lost 8 bases, and 16 bases lay between the germline ends. The CDR3 region has the DNA TGCAGCGTCCTGGGAGTGGGGGGGGAAAAACTGTTTTTT. It is translated as CSVLGVGGEKLFF.

The V call is TRBV10-3, the J call TRBJ1-2, with TRBD1 matching 8 bases. With 2 bases clipped from V and 7 bases from J, the junction kept 6 bases outside the gene matches. Germline loops: CDR1 ENHRY, CDR2 SYGVKD. There are 14 residues in the CDR3. CDR3 in DNA: TGTGCCATCAGTGAGATGTCAGGGGGCTTTGGCTACACCTTC. Its translation: CAISEMSGGFGYTF.

For this clonotype: A read error may produce the germline difference seen at one junction end. The chain uses TRBV11-3 and TRBJ2-5, with TRBD1 as a possible D gene (6 bases). CDR3 length: 13 residues. CDR1 is SGHNT and CDR2 is YENEEA in the germline V gene. The CDR3 protein is CASSLDRGEAQYF. CDR3 nucleotide sequence: TGTGCCAGCAGCTTAGACAGGGGAGAGGCCCAGTACTTC.

About this clonotype itself: Germline and junction disagree at one end, which may indicate a read error. The rearrangement links TRBV12-3 or TRBV12-4 to TRBJ1-2; D remains ambiguous. The CDR3 covers 15 residues. CDR3 coding DNA: TGTGCCAGCAGTTATCCGGGCCGAGCTAACTATGGCCACACCTTC. Protein product: CASSYPGRANYGHTF.

The CDR3 nucleotides are TGTGCTAGTGGTTTAATGAATGGGGGCACTGAAGCTTTCTTT. It specifies CASGLMNGGTEAFF. V usage is TRBV12-5 and J usage is TRBJ1-1; perhaps TRBD1 as D (5 bases). Trimming took 3 bases from V and 4 from J, leaving 12 bases between them. The CDR3 spans 14 residues. The V gene's germline CDR1 is LGHNT and CDR2 FRNRAP.

To note about this clonotype: Relative to the germline gene, one junction end is altered; a read error may explain this. This chain connects TRBV6-5 to TRBJ2-7, with a possible D match to TRBD1 (6 bases). Germline loops: CDR1 MNHEY, CDR2 SVGAGI. The CDR3 runs to 17 residues. CDR3 in amino acids: CACSCRDISRRGNEQYF. DNA of the CDR3: TGTGCCTGCAGTTGCCGGGACATCAGTAGGCGAGGGAACGAGCAGTACTTC.

Only a few counts were recorded for this clonotype. The V and J genes are TRBV30 and TRBJ1-1; D is unclear. The CDR3 loop spans 12 amino acids. Germline CDR1 and CDR2: GTSNPN and SVGIG (reference sequence). The ends were cut back, 2 bases at V and 1 base at J, with 5 bases in the middle. CDR3 nucleotide sequence: TGTGCCTGGAGTAGGGCGAACACTGAAGCTTTCTTT. Its protein product is CAWSRANTEAFF.

A word on this clonotype: One junction end disagrees with the germline gene, perhaps due to a read error. The chain combines TRBV7-8 with TRBJ2-2; TRBD2 is a possible D gene (6 bases). The CDR3 is 14 amino acids. CDR1 and CDR2 (germline): SGHVS, FQNEAQ. CDR3: CASSIILDTGGLFF. DNA for the CDR3: TGTGCCAGCAGCATAATACTTGACACCGGGGGGCTGTTTTTT.

The gene calls are TRBV6-1 and TRBJ2-3, with TRBD1 identical over 7 bases. Germline trimming cut 11 bases from V and 2 bases from J; bases unmatched to any gene: 7. Germline CDR1 reads MNHNS; CDR2 reads SASEGT. This CDR3 contains 13 residues. The CDR3 region has the DNA TGTGCCGGCAACAGGGGATACACAGATACGCAGTATTTT. Translated: CAGNRGYTDTQYF.

This clonotype was observed many times. The V call is TRBV11-2, the J call TRBJ2-7, with D uncertain. With 0 bases removed from V and 4 bases from J, the gap between germline ends came to 7 bases. CDR1 and CDR2 from the germline V gene are SGHAT and FQNNGV. The CDR3 consists of 13 residues. CDR3 residues: CASSLDRRYEQYF. The CDR3 bases are TGTGCCAGCAGCTTAGATCGCAGGTACGAGCAGTACTTC.